A selection of T cell receptor beta chains follows, all from one sample in a study of immune heterogeneity within non-small cell lung tumors. MiXCR, run by TCRdb on the multiplex PCR reads, gives a single entry per CDR3 protein. The data show several thousand distinct CDR3 sequences, with 20% to 25% seen just once and around 8.6% held by the top ten. Material for sequencing was lung tumor tissue. Receptor source: a man in his 70s with non-small cell lung cancer. CDR3s include the opening cysteine and the closing phenylalanine or tryptophan. The order of the fields is J gene, D gene, clone size, V gene, CDR3 protein, CDR3 DNA. D genes are given only for firm matches. Only some rows state a clone size, as once, few, many or a class for expanded clones.

J: TRBJ2-3; D: TRBD2; size: -; V: TRBV18; CDR3: CASSPRASGGAADTQYF; DNA: TGTGCCAGCTCACCACGGGCTAGCGGGGGGGCCGCAGATACGCAGTATTTT
J: TRBJ2-7; D: -; size: medium-sized; V: TRBV3-1; CDR3: CASSYTRGEQYF; DNA: TGTGCCAGCAGCTATACGAGGGGGGAGCAGTACTTC
J: TRBJ2-7; D: TRBD1; size: medium-sized; V: TRBV20-1; CDR3: CSAARTGSYEQYF; DNA: TGCAGTGCTGCCCGGACAGGATCCTACGAGCAGTACTTC
J: TRBJ2-3; D: TRBD2; size: many; V: TRBV7-8; CDR3: CASSAFRLAEADTQYF; DNA: TGTGCCAGCAGCGCCTTTAGACTAGCGGAAGCAGATACGCAGTATTTT
J: TRBJ2-7; D: TRBD2; size: medium-sized; V: TRBV5-1; CDR3: CASSLEGRGPYEQYF; DNA: TGCGCCAGCAGCTTGGAAGGGAGGGGACCCTACGAGCAGTACTTC
J: TRBJ2-7; D: TRBD1; size: -; V: TRBV3-1; CDR3: CASSGHDRVSSYEQYF; DNA: TGTGCCAGCAGCGGCCACGACAGGGTTAGCTCCTACGAGCAGTACTTC
J: TRBJ2-3; D: TRBD2; size: -; V: TRBV27; CDR3: CASSDLAGVDTQYF; DNA: TGTGCCAGCAGCGACCTAGCGGGAGTCGATACGCAGTATTTT
J: TRBJ1-1; D: -; size: medium-sized; V: TRBV7-9; CDR3: CASALHREGRAFF; DNA: TGTGCCAGCGCCCTGCACAGGGAAGGTCGAGCTTTCTTT
J: TRBJ2-4; D: -; size: -; V: TRBV6-1; CDR3: CASSEITTLAKNIQYF; DNA: TGTGCCAGCAGTGAAATCACCACACTAGCCAAAAACATTCAGTACTTC
J: TRBJ2-6; D: -; size: medium-sized; V: TRBV4-1; CDR3: CASSPFGANVLTF; DNA: TGCGCCAGCAGCCCCTTTGGGGCCAACGTCCTGACTTTC
J: TRBJ2-1; D: -; size: few; V: TRBV7-2; CDR3: CASSFSELNEQFF; DNA: TGTGCCAGCAGCTTTAGTGAACTAAATGAGCAGTTCTTC
J: TRBJ1-5; D: TRBD1; size: many; V: TRBV5-5; CDR3: CASSLGSGTGVVQPQHF; DNA: TGTGCCAGCAGTTTAGGGTCGGGGACAGGGGTTGTTCAGCCCCAGCATTTT
J: TRBJ2-7; D: -; size: -; V: TRBV10-1; CDR3: CASSGQGGPYEQYF; DNA: TGCGCCAGCAGTGGCCAGGGTGGCCCCTACGAGCAGTACTTC
J: TRBJ1-2; D: -; size: few; V: TRBV15; CDR3: CATSRRTANYGYTF; DNA: TGTGCCACCAGCCGCCGGACAGCTAACTATGGCTACACCTTC
J: TRBJ2-5; D: -; size: many; V: TRBV2; CDR3: CASGPQETQYF; DNA: TGTGCCAGCGGCCCTCAAGAGACCCAGTACTTC
J: TRBJ2-2; D: TRBD2; size: -; V: TRBV20-1; CDR3: CSARKAGEDTGELFF; DNA: TGCAGTGCTAGAAAAGCGGGAGAGGACACCGGGGAGCTGTTTTTT
J: TRBJ2-3; D: -; size: medium-sized; V: TRBV5-1; CDR3: CASSDRTLRGTDTQYF; DNA: TGCGCCAGCAGCGACAGGACTCTCAGGGGCACAGATACGCAGTATTTT
J: TRBJ2-3; D: -; size: few; V: TRBV7-8; CDR3: CASSSLRASTDTQYF; DNA: TGTGCCAGCAGCTCCCTTAGGGCTAGCACAGATACGCAGTATTTT
J: TRBJ1-4; D: -; size: few; V: TRBV6-2/TRBV6-3; CDR3: CASSSRGRNEKLFF; DNA: TGTGCCAGCAGCTCACGGGGGAGGAATGAAAAACTGTTTTTT
J: TRBJ1-5; D: -; size: -; V: TRBV5-5; CDR3: CVSSPGPSNQPQHF; DNA: TGTGTCAGCAGCCCAGGACCGAGCAATCAGCCCCAGCATTTT
J: TRBJ2-3; D: -; size: many; V: TRBV29-1; CDR3: CSVTPSTDTQYF; DNA: TGCAGCGTTACTCCGAGCACAGATACGCAGTATTTT
J: TRBJ2-4; D: TRBD2; size: few; V: TRBV16; CDR3: CASSQGTSGGIQYF; DNA: TGTGCCAGCAGCCAAGGGACTAGCGGAGGCATTCAGTACTTC
J: TRBJ2-7; D: TRBD1; size: many; V: TRBV25-1; CDR3: CASSEGDRRYEQYF; DNA: TGTGCCAGCAGTGAGGGGGACAGACGCTACGAGCAGTACTTC
J: TRBJ2-1; D: -; size: -; V: TRBV4-2; CDR3: CASSQAGGNEQFF; DNA: TGTGCCAGCAGCCAAGCCGGTGGCAATGAGCAGTTCTTC
J: TRBJ1-2; D: -; size: many; V: TRBV29-1; CDR3: CSVASTEGDGYTF; DNA: TGCAGCGTTGCCTCAACAGAGGGCGATGGCTACACCTTC
J: TRBJ1-2; D: -; size: medium-sized; V: TRBV18; CDR3: CASSPDYGGNGYTF; DNA: TGTGCCAGCTCACCGGATTACGGGGGAAATGGCTACACCTTC
J: TRBJ2-1; D: TRBD1; size: many; V: TRBV11-3; CDR3: CASSPGTGGSEQFF; DNA: TGTGCCAGCAGCCCCGGGACAGGGGGAAGTGAGCAGTTCTTC
J: TRBJ1-2; D: -; size: many; V: TRBV28; CDR3: CASEADRHYGYTF; DNA: TGTGCCAGTGAAGCCGACCGGCACTATGGCTACACCTTC
J: TRBJ2-5; D: -; size: -; V: TRBV2; CDR3: CASSEFRTDQETQYF; DNA: TGTGCCAGCAGTGAATTCAGGACAGACCAAGAGACCCAGTACTTC
J: TRBJ1-2; D: -; size: medium-sized; V: TRBV29-1; CDR3: CSVESLAGKGGYTF; DNA: TGCAGCGTTGAATCCCTGGCAGGGAAGGGTGGCTACACCTTC
J: TRBJ2-7; D: -; size: medium-sized; V: TRBV20-1; CDR3: CSATRPGTDAYEQYF; DNA: TGCAGTGCTACCCGGCCGGGAACCGATGCCTACGAGCAGTACTTC
J: TRBJ2-3; D: TRBD2; size: few; V: TRBV18; CDR3: CASSPVAGGTTDTQYF; DNA: TGTGCCAGCTCACCCGTTGCGGGGGGGACAACAGATACGCAGTATTTT
J: TRBJ2-2; D: -; size: -; V: TRBV9; CDR3: CASSVAWVWNTGELFF; DNA: TGTGCCAGCAGCGTAGCATGGGTGTGGAACACCGGGGAGCTGTTTTTT
J: TRBJ1-5; D: -; size: medium-sized; V: TRBV10-3; CDR3: CAISESLSQPQHF; DNA: TGTGCCATCAGTGAGTCTCTGAGTCAGCCCCAGCATTTT
J: TRBJ2-7; D: TRBD1; size: medium-sized; V: TRBV5-1; CDR3: CASSATGKQYF; DNA: TGCGCCAGCAGCGCGACAGGGAAGCAGTACTTC
J: TRBJ2-1; D: TRBD2; size: few; V: TRBV30; CDR3: CAWSVRRGGRAGLNEQFF; DNA: TGTGCCTGGAGTGTACGTCGGGGCGGGAGGGCGGGTTTAAATGAGCAGTTCTTC
J: TRBJ1-3; D: -; size: many; V: TRBV29-1; CDR3: CSVGAIDPKAGNTIYF; DNA: TGCAGCGTCGGAGCAATTGACCCGAAGGCAGGAAACACCATATATTTT
J: TRBJ2-3; D: TRBD2; size: many; V: TRBV20-1; CDR3: CSAPNFAGVTDTQYF; DNA: TGCAGTGCTCCCAATTTTGCGGGAGTCACAGATACGCAGTATTTT
J: TRBJ1-3; D: -; size: medium-sized; V: TRBV18; CDR3: CASSERGNTIYF; DNA: TGTGCCAGCTCCGAACGAGGAAACACCATATATTTT
J: TRBJ2-7; D: TRBD1; size: large; V: TRBV7-2; CDR3: CASSRDRMRYEQYF; DNA: TGTGCCAGCAGTCGGGACAGGATGCGGTACGAGCAGTACTTC
J: TRBJ2-7; D: -; size: medium-sized; V: TRBV13; CDR3: CASSPQRGRGSYEQYF; DNA: TGTGCCAGCAGCCCCCAGAGGGGACGGGGATCCTACGAGCAGTACTTC
J: TRBJ2-7; D: -; size: many; V: TRBV7-2; CDR3: CASSFALLQGVQYF; DNA: TGTGCCAGCAGCTTCGCTCTATTGCAGGGTGTCCAGTACTTC
J: TRBJ1-5; D: -; size: medium-sized; V: TRBV28; CDR3: CASSFRTPDQPQHF; DNA: TGTGCCAGCAGTTTCAGGACACCGGATCAGCCCCAGCATTTT
J: TRBJ2-7; D: -; size: medium-sized; V: TRBV18; CDR3: CASSPSGAVSSYEQYF; DNA: TGTGCCAGCTCACCATCTGGGGCGGTCAGCTCCTACGAGCAGTACTTC
J: TRBJ1-2; D: -; size: medium-sized; V: TRBV12-3/TRBV12-4; CDR3: CASSFRAGDGYTF; DNA: TGTGCCAGCAGTTTTAGGGCAGGCGATGGCTACACCTTC
J: TRBJ1-2; D: -; size: -; V: TRBV6-5; CDR3: CASSYRLWDGYTF; DNA: TGTGCCAGCAGTTACAGGCTCTGGGATGGCTACACCTTC
J: TRBJ2-1; D: TRBD2; size: few; V: TRBV18; CDR3: CASSPRRLADNEQFF; DNA: TGTGCCAGCTCACCAAGGCGACTAGCGGACAATGAGCAGTTCTTC
J: TRBJ2-2; D: -; size: medium-sized; V: TRBV18; CDR3: CASSPNDSDGELFF; DNA: TGTGCCAGCTCACCAAACGATAGCGACGGGGAGCTGTTTTTT